This entry features one TCR beta chain sequence. Its antigen is currently not known. No much larger clonotype is one base removed from it; base qualities were not supplied. From its cysteine to its phenylalanine, the CDR3 spans 14 amino acids. Only the CDR3 DNA stays, 42 bases, in frame from base 1. The germline ends are 10 bases apart after V is trimmed by 1 base and J by 3 bases. Per the germline V gene (reference sequence), LNHNV is the CDR1 and YYDKDF is the CDR2. The data are from a study of shared clonotypes between healthy human individuals (TCRdb year 2020). About the study as a whole: The cohort included a few men and a couple of women between 18 and 49 years of age. For each donor, CD4 naive and CD4 memory were each run on three plates, CD8 naive on two plates, and CD8 memory on one plate. The study deeply sequenced blood TCR repertoires of about 5 healthy adults to estimate repertoire size and the extent of clonotype sharing between individuals. To increase sequencing depth and limit assay-specific biases, TCR repertoire library preparation and sequencing were carried out by different laboratories using diverse techniques. Leukapheresis yielded between about 0.94 and 10 billion PBMCs per donor. Overall results and qualifications from the work: Only blood was sampled, and tissue TCR repertoires likely differ from those in blood. Pairwise subsampling led to the expectation that sequencing depth would affect the degree of clonotype sharing among donors. Clonotypes shared by all four sorted-subset donors showed higher generation probabilities than non-shared clonotypes. The small number of donors limited the genetic and exposure-history diversity represented. Estimated clonotype richness was generally larger for naive than for memory subsets. Incomplete sequencing was indicated by rarefaction of sorted-subset datasets, despite the large sequencing depth. Across a few donors, roughly 5% of naive CD4, approximately 3.6% of naive CD8, 2% to 2.5% of memory CD4, and about 0.44% of memory CD8 clonotypes were shared.

Using the deep immunoSEQ assay, multiplex PCR amplified TCR CDR3 regions from genomic DNA. Extracted genomic DNA from each cell subset was distributed evenly across all wells of several immunoSEQ 96-well plates, and each plate was treated as a replicate. For sorted subsets, about 200 ng genomic DNA, equal to tens of thousands of T cell genomes, was loaded into each replicate PCR. The purified libraries were quantified using a Qubit 3.0 fluorometer, sized with a Bioanalyzer 2100, and then quantified again using the KAPA Library Quantification kit. Every immunoSEQ 96-well plate was sequenced on a separate single-read 150-cycle Illumina NextSeq 550 flow cell. The paper's data handling went like this. Because the immunoSEQ output held only junctional sequences and lacked quality scores, the filtering could not match the filtering applied to full-length reads. To assign V/J genes and CDR3, sequences were annotated using PyIR, a Python wrapper for IgBLAST v1.9, with IMGT germline references. Reads were filtered out if the reads had weak V/J assignments (E-value above 1e-6), no CDR3, stop codons, out-of-frame junctions, or ambiguous translated residues. V3J clonotypes were defined as sequences sharing the same inferred V gene, J gene, and CDR3 amino acid sequence. To compute the percentage overlap between repertoires, the number of shared unique clonotypes was divided by the size of the smaller repertoire. Richness of each repertoire was evaluated using RTK rarefaction, the Chao1 estimator, and Recon v2.1 estimates of unobserved clonotypes. OLGA was used to compute generation probabilities for all TCRbeta clonotypes that the gDNA method yielded from a handful of donors. TCRdb took this table from immuneACCESS and kept in-frame rearrangements with V and J called. Such tables lack part of the clones; where checked against another copy, unresolved V genes explain under half of the gap, and the rest is unexplained. V and J calls and clone size are copied from that table; D and trimming were computed from the DNA. Counted in this sample were roughly 850,000 clones; 90% to 97% of them appeared once. The top ten clonotypes cover under 0.25% of the sample.

For the CD8 naive samples, CD45RO-negative cells were positively selected for CCR7, yielding a CD45RA+CCR7+ population from which TemRA cells were excluded. The donors were healthy, HIV-negative adults with no recently reported acute infections or vaccinations. Every donor was a Caucasian adult residing in Nashville, Tennessee, USA. Blood was obtained by leukapheresis, after which PBMCs were separated by Ficoll-Histopaque density gradient centrifugation and cryopreserved in liquid nitrogen vapor phase. Analytical flow cytometry was used to check the purity and quantity of each magnetically sorted T cell population. Genomic DNA was isolated from each sorted fraction and quantified by UV absorbance on a Nanodrop 2000c.

In this chain, TRBV15 is recombined with TRBJ2-7; the best D guess is TRBD2, with 6 bases matching. This receptor was obtained from a young man in good health. The specimen was naive CD8+ T cells sorted from blood. The cell subset or site label here, explained by the study, means: CD45RA+CCR7+. The CDR3 has the sequence CATSRVPSDYEQYF. The DNA is TGTGCCACCAGCAGAGTGCCTAGCGACTACGAGCAGTACTTC. Supplemented by the reference TRBV15 and TRBJ2-7 proteins around the CDR3, the complete variable domain is DAMVIQNPRYQVTQFGKPVTLSCSQTLNHNVMYWYQQKSSQAPKLLFHYYDKDFNNEADTPDNFQSRRPNTSFCFLDIRSPGLGDTAMYLCATSRVPSDYEQYFGPGTRLTVT.